This section outlines one TCR beta chain sequence together with its context. This specimen belongs to a study of blood T cells in healthy people across ages. CDR1 is LNHNV, CDR2 YYDKDF, per germline (reference sequence). The V gene end was trimmed by 1 base and the J gene end by 3 bases; junction bases not matched to a gene: 7. The CDR3 loop spans 16 amino acids. Sample-barcoded 5' priming and a J-beta primer mix drove a second PCR of roughly 7 to 11 cycles. Via MiXCR, TCRdb re-called the 5' RACE reads, giving one row per CDR3 protein. The sample has 1.8 million or so distinct CDR3 sequences, roughly two fifths seen once.

Sequencing input: blood. The chain uses TRBV15 and TRBJ2-7, with TRBD1 identical over 9 bases. The TCR comes from a human donor in good health. CDR3 sequence: CATSRAAGTGIYEQYF. DNA for the CDR3: TGTGCCACCAGCAGAGCCGCCGGGACAGGGATCTACGAGCAGTACTTC.